Listed below are T cell receptor beta chains from one sample, sequenced in a study of CD4 T cells in relation to SARS-CoV-2 and coronaviruses. TCRdb's copy holds only in-frame clones and misses some; the assay was immunoSEQ multiplex PCR. The repertoire holds roughly 29,000 clones, with around three quarters as singletons. Their target antigens are unknown. The specimen was CD4+ T cells from PBMCs, cultured in vitro. These receptors were collected from a human donor in good health. Both conserved end residues are part of each CDR3. The D gene is left open where the match is weak. A row's size may be missing; if present it is once, few, many or a size class.

clone size	D gene	J gene	V gene	CDR3 DNA	CDR3 protein
NA	TRBD2	TRBJ2-7	TRBV2	TGTGCCAGCAGTGAATGGGCTAGCGGGAGGGTAGTCCACGAGCAGTACTTC	CASSEWASGRVVHEQYF
few	TRBD1	TRBJ1-2	TRBV30	TGTGCCTGGAGTGTTGGACAGGGACAGTTCTACACCTTC	CAWSVGQGQFYTF
NA	TRBD1	TRBJ2-5	TRBV29-1	TGCAGCGTTTCAAGGACAGGGCAGACCCAGTACTTC	CSVSRTGQTQYF
few	NA	TRBJ2-2	TRBV11-2	TGTGCCAGCAGCTACGGGAACCAAAACACCGGGGAGCTGTTTTTT	CASSYGNQNTGELFF
NA	NA	TRBJ2-6	TRBV13	TGTGCCAGCAGTACTGCCGGGGTCTCTGGGGCCAACGTCCTGACTTTC	CASSTAGVSGANVLTF
NA	NA	TRBJ2-1	TRBV29-1	TGCAGCGTGGACCGGATGGGTATCACCTACAATGAGCAGTTCTTC	CSVDRMGITYNEQFF
NA	TRBD2	TRBJ2-3	TRBV14	TGTGCCAGCAGCCAAGAGTGGGGACTAGACCTTCCAGATACGCAGTATTTT	CASSQEWGLDLPDTQYF
NA	TRBD1	TRBJ2-2	TRBV5-4	TGTGCCAGCAGCCCTGGACAGGCGTTCACCGGGGAGCTGTTTTTT	CASSPGQAFTGELFF
NA	TRBD1	TRBJ2-5	TRBV7-7	TGTGCCAGCAGCTCGGACAGGCAAGAGACCCAGTACTTC	CASSSDRQETQYF
NA	NA	TRBJ2-7	TRBV6-6	TGTGCCAGCAGTTCTCCGGGCGAGCAGTACTTC	CASSSPGEQYF
NA	TRBD1	TRBJ1-2	TRBV2	TGTGCCAGCAGTCTCCAGGGGGGCGCGGACTATGGCTACACCTTC	CASSLQGGADYGYTF
NA	TRBD2	TRBJ2-1	TRBV11-2	TGTGCCAGCAGCTTAGACATAGCGGGCTACAATGAGCAGTTCTTC	CASSLDIAGYNEQFF
few	TRBD1	TRBJ1-5	TRBV19	TGTGCCAGTACTCCGGGACAGGTATATAGCAATCAGCCCCAGCATTTT	CASTPGQVYSNQPQHF
NA	TRBD1	TRBJ1-2	TRBV19	TGTGCCAGTAGTACACTGGACAGGGGGAACTATGGCTACACCTTC	CASSTLDRGNYGYTF
NA	TRBD2	TRBJ2-5	TRBV2	TGTGCCAGCAGTAACCTAGCGGGGGGGCTCGGAGAGACCCAGTACTTC	CASSNLAGGLGETQYF
NA	NA	TRBJ2-3	TRBV2	TGTGCCAGCAGTCGGGACAATCTAACGCAGTATTTT	CASSRDNLTQYF
NA	TRBD1	TRBJ2-5	TRBV5-1	TGCGCCAGCAGCTTGGAGGCGACAGGGCCGGGGGAGACCCAGTACTTC	CASSLEATGPGETQYF
NA	TRBD1	TRBJ1-2	TRBV5-3	TGTGCCAGAAGCAATACCAGTGAGGGGGCCAACTATGGCTACACCTTC	CARSNTSEGANYGYTF
NA	NA	TRBJ2-1	TRBV12-3/TRBV12-4	TGTGCCAGCAGTCTTTTGGGGTATGAGCAGTTCTTC	CASSLLGYEQFF
NA	NA	TRBJ2-1	TRBV30	TGTGCCTGGAGAACATTGGTACGAAGTGAGCAGTTCTTC	CAWRTLVRSEQFF
NA	NA	TRBJ1-1	TRBV11-2	TGTGCCAGCCGCGGACAGTTAAACACTGAAGCTTTCTTT	CASRGQLNTEAFF
NA	TRBD2	TRBJ2-2	TRBV7-2	TGTGCCAGCAGTGTTAGCGGGAGAAACTGGGAGCTGTTTTTT	CASSVSGRNWELFF
NA	NA	TRBJ1-4	TRBV19	TGTGCCAGTATGACAGGCAGGGGCCAGGATGAAAAACTGTTTTTT	CASMTGRGQDEKLFF
few	NA	TRBJ2-2	TRBV9	TGTGCCAGCAGCGTAGGGGTTTCGGGGGAGCTGTTTTTT	CASSVGVSGELFF
NA	TRBD1	TRBJ2-7	TRBV11-2	TGTGCCAGCAGCTTAGGAGGCAGACGGGGACAGTACTACGAGCAGTACTTC	CASSLGGRRGQYYEQYF
NA	TRBD1	TRBJ2-3	TRBV5-1	TGCGCCAGCAGCACGGGACAGGGGGCAGCAGATACGCAGTATTTT	CASSTGQGAADTQYF
once	NA	TRBJ2-3	TRBV12-2	TGTGCAAGTCGCTTATACCTCCCGGATACGCAGTATTTT	CASRLYLPDTQYF
NA	NA	TRBJ2-4	TRBV7-9	TGTGCCAGCAGCCCAACAGAAAACATTCAGTACTTC	CASSPTENIQYF
NA	NA	TRBJ2-1	TRBV2	TGTGCCAGCAACCCCGACAGAAGCTCCTACAATGAGCAGTTCTTC	CASNPDRSSYNEQFF
NA	TRBD2	TRBJ2-6	TRBV5-1	TGCGCCAGCAGCTTGTACGCGGGGGGGCTTTCTGGGGCCAACGTCCTGACTTTC	CASSLYAGGLSGANVLTF
NA	NA	TRBJ2-1	TRBV19	TGTGCCAGTAGTACCCCTCAGCTCTCCTCCTACAATGAGCAGTTCTTC	CASSTPQLSSYNEQFF
few	NA	TRBJ1-2	TRBV7-9	TGTGCCAGCAGCCCACGCCGGGTCTATGGCTACACCTTC	CASSPRRVYGYTF
NA	NA	TRBJ1-1	TRBV2	TGTGCCAGCAGTGCGGGACTACTGAACACTGAAGCTTTCTTT	CASSAGLLNTEAFF
NA	TRBD2	TRBJ2-1	TRBV5-1	TGCGCCAGCAGCCTAAAAGGGACTAGCGGGCAAGATGAGCAGTTCTTC	CASSLKGTSGQDEQFF
NA	NA	TRBJ2-7	TRBV12-3/TRBV12-4	TGTGCCAGCAGCTACGGACGGGGCTACGAGCAGTACTTC	CASSYGRGYEQYF
NA	NA	TRBJ1-5	TRBV6-5	TGTGCCGCACAGGTAACGAGCAATCAGCCCCAGCATTTT	CAAQVTSNQPQHF
NA	NA	TRBJ1-1	TRBV2	TGTGCCAGCAGCGGGACGCCATACACTGAAGCTTTCTTT	CASSGTPYTEAFF
few	TRBD1	TRBJ1-6	TRBV11-2	TGTGCCAGCAGCATGCTTGGGGGACAGAGTTCACCCCTCCACTTT	CASSMLGGQSSPLHF
NA	NA	TRBJ1-5	TRBV3-1/TRBV3-2	TGTGCCAGCAGCCAAGATACGGGTCAGCCCCAGCATTTT	CASSQDTGQPQHF
NA	NA	TRBJ2-1	TRBV19	TGTGCCAGTAGTTTTGAGGGGGAGTCCCACAATGAGCAGTTCTTC	CASSFEGESHNEQFF
NA	NA	TRBJ1-2	TRBV5-1	TGCGCCAGCAGCTTGGGGCAGGGGTCCTATGGCTACACCTTC	CASSLGQGSYGYTF
NA	TRBD1	TRBJ1-2	TRBV3-1/TRBV3-2	TGTGCCAGCAGCCCTCCATTCCGGGACAGCTATGGCTACACCTTC	CASSPPFRDSYGYTF
NA	NA	TRBJ1-1	TRBV5-5	TGTGCCAGCAGCTTATCGGGGGACACTGAAGCTTTCTTT	CASSLSGDTEAFF
once	NA	TRBJ1-2	TRBV6-5	TGTGCCAGCAGTTACAGAGGTGTTGCCTATGGCTACACCTTC	CASSYRGVAYGYTF
NA	NA	TRBJ2-3	TRBV2	TGTGCCAGCAGTGTGGGCACTTTCACAGATACGCAGTATTTT	CASSVGTFTDTQYF
NA	NA	TRBJ2-5	TRBV7-2	TGTGCCAGCAGCTTTTTCCGGGAGACCCAGTACTTC	CASSFFRETQYF
NA	NA	TRBJ1-3	TRBV4-2	TGTGCCAGCAGCCAAGATCCCCTTGGGGGTGCAGGAAACACCATATATTTT	CASSQDPLGGAGNTIYF
NA	NA	TRBJ1-6	TRBV4-3	TGCGCCAGCAGCCGTGGGGCAGCCCTCTATAATTCACCCCTCCACTTT	CASSRGAALYNSPLHF
once	TRBD1	TRBJ2-5	TRBV2	TGTGCCAGCAGTCAAACAGGGGGGACGGAGACCCAGTACTTC	CASSQTGGTETQYF
NA	NA	TRBJ2-5	TRBV11-2	TGTGCCAGCAGCTTGGCGGCAGGGGAGACCCAGTACTTC	CASSLAAGETQYF
once	NA	TRBJ1-6	TRBV5-1	TGCGCCAGCAGCTTGGGAGGCAGGGCGGTGAATTCACCCCTCCACTTT	CASSLGGRAVNSPLHF
NA	TRBD1	TRBJ2-7	TRBV12-3/TRBV12-4	TGTGCCAGCAGGCCGACAGGGGTGGGCGAGCAGTACTTC	CASRPTGVGEQYF
NA	NA	TRBJ2-7	TRBV9	TGTGCCAGCAGCGCCGGCCCGGGCGAGCAGTACTTC	CASSAGPGEQYF
few	TRBD1	TRBJ1-2	TRBV2	TGTGCCAGCAGGACAGGGGGGGTTAACTATGGCTACACCTTC	CASRTGGVNYGYTF
NA	NA	TRBJ2-2	TRBV11-2	TGTGCCAGCAGCTTTCTCAGGGGACGTGGCGGGGAGCTGTTTTTT	CASSFLRGRGGELFF